The rows below give T cell receptor beta chains drawn from one sample of a study of OX40 agonist ivuxolimab in advanced cancers. Sequencing was performed with immunoSEQ multiplex PCR; in TCRdb, only in-frame clones are kept and a portion is missing. Of around 60,000 clones detected, 89% appear once; the ten largest clones hold 15% to 20%. Sequenced material: CD4+ or CD8+ T cells sorted from blood, taken in a trial of the OX40 agonist ivuxolimab. The source of these receptors is an adult with an advanced solid tumor such as melanoma, head and neck, liver or kidney cancer. Each CDR3 is given with its conserved first and last residue. A D gene is named only where the DNA matches it firmly. Size tells how often a clone was seen (once, few, many) or the class of an expanded clone, and some rows leave it out.

DNA	CDR3	J	size	V	D
TGTGCCAGCATCCCGACGGGGAGCTCCTACGAGCAGTACTTC	CASIPTGSSYEQYF	TRBJ2-7	once	TRBV6-5	-
TGTGCCAGCAGCTTGGGCCCGGGCCACTCCTACAATGAGCAGTTCTTC	CASSLGPGHSYNEQFF	TRBJ2-1	-	TRBV7-3	-
TGTGCCAGCAGCTCGGGGCAGGGGGATCAGCCCCAGCATTTT	CASSSGQGDQPQHF	TRBJ1-5	-	TRBV7-9	TRBD1
TGTGCCTGGAAGGGGGACACAGATACGCAGTATTTT	CAWKGDTDTQYF	TRBJ2-3	-	TRBV30	-
TGTGCCAGCAGCCCCTACCGGAGAGAGACCCAGTACTTC	CASSPYRRETQYF	TRBJ2-5	-	TRBV14	-
TGTGCCAGCAGCTTGGGTACAGGGGGACCAGATACGCGCTATTTT	CASSLGTGGPDTRYF	TRBJ2-3	-	TRBV5-4	TRBD1
TGCGCCAGCAGCCAAGATCTCGCGTTCCCTTATGGCTACACCTTC	CASSQDLAFPYGYTF	TRBJ1-2	-	TRBV4-3	-
TGTGCCAGCAGCCTACAGTCACCGGGACTAGCAGGGGAGCAGTACTTC	CASSLQSPGLAGEQYF	TRBJ2-5	-	TRBV28	TRBD2
TGCGCCAGCCACGCTGGGGATGAGCAGTTCTTC	CASHAGDEQFF	TRBJ2-1	-	TRBV5-1	-
TGTGCCAGCAGCCCGGGGACTAGCGGAAGCACAGATACGCAGTATTTT	CASSPGTSGSTDTQYF	TRBJ2-3	-	TRBV9	TRBD2
TGTGCCACCAGCAGAAGCCAGGGCGGCAATCAGCCCCAGCATTTT	CATSRSQGGNQPQHF	TRBJ1-5	-	TRBV15	-
TGTGCCAGCAGCTTCTGGGGGGGACTAGCGGGAGAGGATACGCAGTATTTT	CASSFWGGLAGEDTQYF	TRBJ2-3	-	TRBV11-1	TRBD2
TGTGCCAGTAGTCTCGACTTCCGAGGCTACACCTTC	CASSLDFRGYTF	TRBJ1-2	-	TRBV19	-
TGTGCCAGCAGCTTAGGACTAGCGGGTGAGACCCAGTACTTC	CASSLGLAGETQYF	TRBJ2-5	-	TRBV5-6	TRBD2
TGTGCCAGCTCACAAACTAGCGGTTACGAGCAGTACTTC	CASSQTSGYEQYF	TRBJ2-7	-	TRBV18	TRBD2
TGCAGCGTTGCGGGGCCGGAAAAACTGTTTTTT	CSVAGPEKLFF	TRBJ1-4	-	TRBV29-1	-
TGTGCCAGCCGGGGGGTCTACGAGCAGTACTTC	CASRGVYEQYF	TRBJ2-7	-	TRBV2	TRBD2
TGTGCCAGCAGCTTAGGGGACAGCTACAATCAGCCCCAGCATTTT	CASSLGDSYNQPQHF	TRBJ1-5	-	TRBV7-2	TRBD1
TGTGCCAGCAGCCCCCGGGACAGATTTGAGCAGTACTTC	CASSPRDRFEQYF	TRBJ2-7	-	TRBV7-9	TRBD1
TGTGCCAGCTCACAGGACAGCATGAATGAGCAGTTCTTC	CASSQDSMNEQFF	TRBJ2-1	-	TRBV18	-
TGTGCCAGCAGAGACAGGGGAAACTATGGCTACACCTTC	CASRDRGNYGYTF	TRBJ1-2	-	TRBV27	TRBD1
TGTGCCAGCAGCACACCTTCCTCAGGCGGGACGGACACAGATACGCAGTATTTT	CASSTPSSGGTDTDTQYF	TRBJ2-3	-	TRBV9	-
TGTGCCAGTCGACAGGGGGCCTACGAGCAGTACTTC	CASRQGAYEQYF	TRBJ2-7	-	TRBV7-9	TRBD1
TGTGCCAGCAGCTTCCCGGGACTAACCACCGGGGAGCTGTTTTTT	CASSFPGLTTGELFF	TRBJ2-2	-	TRBV7-2	TRBD2
TGTGCCAGCAGCGTAGACAGGGGCGCTGACGGGGAGCTGTTTTTT	CASSVDRGADGELFF	TRBJ2-2	-	TRBV9	TRBD1
TGTGCCAGCAGCTTAGTGGTGGGGGAGACCCAGTACTTC	CASSLVVGETQYF	TRBJ2-5	-	TRBV7-2	-
TGTGCCAGCGCGCCAGGAAACTATGGCTACACCTTC	CASAPGNYGYTF	TRBJ1-2	medium-sized	TRBV27	-
TGTGCCAGCAGCCTTGACAGACCTGACGAGCAGTACTTC	CASSLDRPDEQYF	TRBJ2-7	-	TRBV7-8	-
TGTGCCAGCTCACCACTGGGGCAGGAGGGGCTATACGAGCAGTACTTC	CASSPLGQEGLYEQYF	TRBJ2-7	-	TRBV18	-
TGTGCCAGTAGTTATCAATCGAAACCCGGGACTAGACTTCCCGGGGAGCTGTTTTTT	CASSYQSKPGTRLPGELFF	TRBJ2-2	-	TRBV19	TRBD2
TGTGCCATCAGTGAGTCTGCCGGGGGGGAGGTCTCCTACGAGCAGTACTTC	CAISESAGGEVSYEQYF	TRBJ2-7	-	TRBV10-3	TRBD2
TGTGCCAGCAGTTTTACTAGCGATGAGCAGTTCTTC	CASSFTSDEQFF	TRBJ2-1	-	TRBV27	TRBD2
TGCGCCAGCAGTCAAATCCCAGGGGACCCAGAGCAGTTCTTC	CASSQIPGDPEQFF	TRBJ2-1	-	TRBV23-1	-
TGTGCCAGCAGCTTGGTCGCAGGGGGCGGAGAGACCCAGTACTTC	CASSLVAGGGETQYF	TRBJ2-5	-	TRBV5-8	TRBD1
TGTGCCAGCACCATAGGGGGGAGGAGCACCTACGAGCAGTACTTC	CASTIGGRSTYEQYF	TRBJ2-7	once	TRBV13	-
TGTGCCAGCAGTTTACAGCGGGGGCCCCACAATGAGCAGTTCTTC	CASSLQRGPHNEQFF	TRBJ2-1	-	TRBV28	TRBD2
TGTGCCACCAGTCCGCTTGGAGATACGCAGTATTTT	CATSPLGDTQYF	TRBJ2-3	medium-sized	TRBV15	-
TGTGCCAGCAGCCCGCCTAGGGGGATGGAGTACGAGCAGTACTTC	CASSPPRGMEYEQYF	TRBJ2-7	-	TRBV6-6	-
TGTGCCAGCTCGGCGCGGGAGGGCCGCGAGACCCAGTACTTC	CASSAREGRETQYF	TRBJ2-5	-	TRBV28	TRBD2
TGTGCCAGCAGCTTTCCGACTAGCGGGGACTCCTACGAGCAGTACTTC	CASSFPTSGDSYEQYF	TRBJ2-7	-	TRBV7-9	TRBD2
TGTGCCACCAGCAGAGCCGGACAGAGTAATGAAAAACTGTTTTTT	CATSRAGQSNEKLFF	TRBJ1-4	-	TRBV15	-
TGTGCCAGCAGCTTGGAAGCGCCGGGACCCGGTCTCACAGATACGCAGTATTTT	CASSLEAPGPGLTDTQYF	TRBJ2-3	-	TRBV5-6	-
TGTGCCAGCAGCACCGCCGGGACAGGGGTCACTGAAGCTTTCTTT	CASSTAGTGVTEAFF	TRBJ1-1	-	TRBV7-8	TRBD1
TGCGCCAGCAGCCAAGACAGTACCTACGAGCAGTACTTC	CASSQDSTYEQYF	TRBJ2-7	-	TRBV4-1	-
TGTGCCAGCAGTTACTCGGGGGTCACGTACTTC	CASSYSGVTYF	TRBJ2-7	once	TRBV6-5	-
TGTGCCAGTATCGGTCTACAAGCGGATGGCTACACCTTC	CASIGLQADGYTF	TRBJ1-2	-	TRBV19	-